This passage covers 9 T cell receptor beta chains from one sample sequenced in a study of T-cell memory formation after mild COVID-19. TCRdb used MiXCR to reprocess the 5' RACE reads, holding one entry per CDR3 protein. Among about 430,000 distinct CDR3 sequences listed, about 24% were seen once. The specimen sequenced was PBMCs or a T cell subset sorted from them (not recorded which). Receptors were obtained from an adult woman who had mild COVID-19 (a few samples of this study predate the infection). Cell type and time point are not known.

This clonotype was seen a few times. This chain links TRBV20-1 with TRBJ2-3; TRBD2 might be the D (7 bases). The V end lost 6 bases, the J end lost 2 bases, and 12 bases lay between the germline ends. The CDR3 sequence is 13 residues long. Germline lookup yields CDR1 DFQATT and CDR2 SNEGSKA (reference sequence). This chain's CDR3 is CSARGGNTDTQYF. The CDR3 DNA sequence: TGCAGTGCGAGGGGGGGAAACACAGATACGCAGTATTTT.

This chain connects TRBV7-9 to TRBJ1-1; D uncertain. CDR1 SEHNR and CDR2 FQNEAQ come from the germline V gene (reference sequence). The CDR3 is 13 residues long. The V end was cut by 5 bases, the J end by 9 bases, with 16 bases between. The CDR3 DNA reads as TGTGCCAGCAGCCTCACGGGAGGGCCTAAAGCTTTCTTT. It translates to CASSLTGGPKAFF. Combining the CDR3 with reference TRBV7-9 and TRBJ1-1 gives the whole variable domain DTGVSQNPRHKITKRGQNVTFRCDPISEHNRLYWYRQTLGQGPEFLTYFQNEAQLEKSRLLSDRFSAERPKGSFSTLEIQRTEQGDSAMYLCASSLTGGPKAFFGQGTRLTVV.

This chain's CDR3 is CSVDPRTGKTEAFF. Written as DNA, the CDR3 is TGCAGCGTTGACCCTCGGACAGGGAAGACTGAAGCTTTCTTT. The V call is TRBV29-1, the J call TRBJ1-1; 8 bases agree with TRBD1. Germline V lookup: CDR1 SQVTM, CDR2 ANQGSEA. This CDR3 has 14 amino acids. After removal of 3 bases from V and 5 bases from J, the junction contained 8 bases not matched to a gene.

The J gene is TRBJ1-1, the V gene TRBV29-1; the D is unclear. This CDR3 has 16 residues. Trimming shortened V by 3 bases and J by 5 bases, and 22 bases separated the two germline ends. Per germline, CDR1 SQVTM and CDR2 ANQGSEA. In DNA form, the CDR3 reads TGCAGCGTTGATAAAGGTTTGCTTAGCGGAAGGACTGAAGCTTTCTTT. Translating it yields CSVDKGLLSGRTEAFF.

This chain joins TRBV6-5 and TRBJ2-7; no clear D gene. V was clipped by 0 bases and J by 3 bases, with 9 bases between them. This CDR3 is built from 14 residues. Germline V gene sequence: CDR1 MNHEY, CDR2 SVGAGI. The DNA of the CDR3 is TGTGCCAGCAGTTACTCGTTAGGAAACTACGAGCAGTACTTC. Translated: CASSYSLGNYEQYF.

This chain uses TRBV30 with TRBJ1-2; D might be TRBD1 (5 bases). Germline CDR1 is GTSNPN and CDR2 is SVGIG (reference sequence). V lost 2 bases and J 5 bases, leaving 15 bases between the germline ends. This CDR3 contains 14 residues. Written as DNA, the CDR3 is TGTGCCTGGAGTCCACGACACCAGGGATATGGCTACACCTTC. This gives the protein CAWSPRHQGYGYTF.

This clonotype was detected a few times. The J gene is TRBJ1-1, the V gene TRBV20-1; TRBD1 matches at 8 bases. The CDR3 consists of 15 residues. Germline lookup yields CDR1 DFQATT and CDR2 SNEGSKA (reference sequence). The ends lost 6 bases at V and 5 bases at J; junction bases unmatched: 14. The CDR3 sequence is CSATGQGLGRTEAFF. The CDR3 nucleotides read TGCAGTGCAACCGGACAGGGCCTAGGGCGGACTGAAGCTTTCTTT.

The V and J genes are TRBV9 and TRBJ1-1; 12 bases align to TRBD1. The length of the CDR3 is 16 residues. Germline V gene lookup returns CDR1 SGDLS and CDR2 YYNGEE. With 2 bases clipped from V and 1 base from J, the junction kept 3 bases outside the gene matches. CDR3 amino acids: CASSVGQGAQNTEAFF. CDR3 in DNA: TGTGCCAGCAGCGTGGGACAGGGGGCGCAGAACACTGAAGCTTTCTTT.

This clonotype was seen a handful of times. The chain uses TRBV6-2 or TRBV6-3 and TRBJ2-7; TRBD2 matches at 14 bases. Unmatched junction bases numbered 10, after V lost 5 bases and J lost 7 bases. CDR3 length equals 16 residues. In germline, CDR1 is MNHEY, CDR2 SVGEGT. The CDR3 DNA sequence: TGTGCCAGCAGTCCGCGACTAGCGGGAGGGCCTCGGGAGCAGTACTTC. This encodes CASSPRLAGGPREQYF.